The rows below give T cell receptor beta chains drawn from one sample of a study of response to subunit inactivated influenza vaccine. Via MiXCR, TCRdb re-called the RT-PCR reads, giving one row per CDR3 protein. The sample yields 800,000 to 1,000,000 distinct CDR3 sequences, around 21% seen once. The sample here was PBMCs from blood, taken around 5 days after vaccination. These TCRs come from a man in his fifties who received an inactivated influenza vaccine. CDR3s include the opening cysteine and the closing phenylalanine or tryptophan. Fields, in order: V gene, J gene, clone size, D gene, CDR3 protein, CDR3 DNA. D genes are given only for firm matches. Clone size is given for some rows only: seen once, a few or many times, or a class if the clone is expanded.

TRBV6-1,TRBJ2-6,.,TRBD2,CASRPTSGGIAGANVLTF,TGTGCCAGCAGGCCGACTAGCGGGGGTATAGCTGGGGCCAACGTCCTGACTTTC
TRBV4-2,TRBJ2-3,.,TRBD2,CASSQERLAGVTQYF,TGTGCCAGCAGCCAAGAGAGACTAGCGGGGGTTACGCAGTATTTT
TRBV6-1,TRBJ2-1,few,TRBD2,CASTSGPYNEQFF,TGTGCCAGCACTAGCGGACCATACAATGAGCAGTTCTTC
TRBV20-1,TRBJ1-1,few,TRBD1,CRGTVNTEAFF,TGCAGGGGGACAGTGAACACTGAAGCTTTCTTT
TRBV2,TRBJ1-6,few,.,CASSEMGRGNSPLHF,TGTGCCAGCAGTGAAATGGGCAGGGGTAATTCACCCCTCCACTTT
TRBV28,TRBJ2-3,once,.,CASSLYRFGTDTQYF,TGTGCCAGCAGTTTATACAGGTTTGGCACAGATACGCAGTATTTT
TRBV5-1,TRBJ2-1,.,TRBD2,CASSSSPGLAGAYGGFF,TGCGCCAGCAGCTCCTCACCGGGACTAGCGGGGGCCTATGGAGGGTTCTTC
TRBV6-6,TRBJ1-1,.,.,CASSYSELGAFF,TGTGCCAGCAGTTACTCCGAACTTGGGGCTTTCTTT
TRBV12-3/TRBV12-4,TRBJ1-4,few,.,CASSSGITNEKLFF,TGTGCCAGCAGTTCAGGGATAACTAATGAAAAACTGTTTTTT
TRBV7-2,TRBJ2-1,.,.,CASSFRSEQFF,TGTGCCAGCAGCTTTCGGAGTGAGCAGTTCTTC
TRBV20-1,TRBJ1-5,few,TRBD1,CSALGQGVVQPQHF,TGCAGTGCTCTAGGACAGGGGGTGGTTCAGCCCCAGCATTTT
TRBV12-3/TRBV12-4,TRBJ2-3,.,TRBD1,CAISLKLGVDRATDTQYF,TGTGCCATCAGTTTAAAACTGGGAGTGGACAGGGCCACAGATACGCAGTATTTT
TRBV6-2/TRBV6-3,TRBJ2-3,.,TRBD2,CASSPPSGQGAADTQYF,TGTGCCAGCAGTCCCCCTAGCGGGCAGGGCGCCGCAGATACGCAGTATTTT
TRBV7-2,TRBJ2-7,many,.,CASSLDGGGSYEQYF,TGTGCCAGCAGCTTAGATGGCGGTGGCTCCTACGAGCAGTACTTC
TRBV4-3,TRBJ2-2,.,TRBD2,CASSQVLLAGSGELFF,TGCGCCAGCAGCCAAGTCCTACTAGCGGGGTCCGGGGAGCTGTTTTTT
TRBV27,TRBJ2-1,.,.,CASSLLGGVDEQFF,TGTGCCAGCAGTTTATTGGGCGGGGTCGATGAGCAGTTCTTC
TRBV6-4,TRBJ2-1,.,.,CASSDSPTTYNEQFF,TGTGCCAGCAGTGACTCCCCGACCACCTACAATGAGCAGTTCTTC
TRBV10-3,TRBJ2-2,.,TRBD1,CATDHRGVNTGELFF,TGTGCCACCGACCACAGGGGGGTGAACACCGGGGAGCTGTTTTTT
TRBV6-5,TRBJ2-1,few,.,CASSYSPTLGEQFF,TGTGCCAGCAGTTACTCCCCAACCCTAGGGGAGCAGTTCTTC
TRBV30,TRBJ1-5,few,.,CAWRDSPAQPQHF,TGTGCCTGGAGGGACAGTCCGGCTCAGCCCCAGCATTTT
TRBV12-3/TRBV12-4,TRBJ2-7,few,.,CASSLGRGRWHEQYF,TGTGCCAGCAGTTTAGGGAGGGGTAGGTGGCACGAGCAGTACTTC
TRBV7-2,TRBJ2-7,.,.,CASGRGSGYEQYF,TGTGCCAGCGGCAGAGGGAGCGGCTACGAGCAGTACTTC
TRBV7-3,TRBJ2-1,few,TRBD2,CASSSTSDHNEQFF,TGTGCCAGCAGCTCCACTAGCGACCACAATGAGCAGTTCTTC
TRBV20-1,TRBJ2-7,few,.,CSAQVSSYEQYF,TGCAGTGCACAAGTAAGCTCCTACGAGCAGTACTTC
TRBV27,TRBJ2-6,few,.,CASSTTGSSGANVLTF,TGTGCCAGCAGTACCACAGGGAGCTCTGGGGCCAACGTCCTGACTTTC
TRBV12-3/TRBV12-4,TRBJ2-3,few,.,CASSLGAVGSGTDTQYF,TGTGCCAGCAGTTTAGGTGCAGTAGGGAGTGGCACAGATACGCAGTATTTT
TRBV28,TRBJ2-1,.,TRBD2,CASNPGLAGGPDYNEQFF,TGTGCCAGCAACCCGGGACTAGCGGGAGGGCCAGATTACAATGAGCAGTTCTTC
TRBV20-1,TRBJ1-1,few,.,CSARARARGGTEAFF,TGCAGTGCTAGAGCTCGGGCGAGGGGCGGCACTGAAGCTTTCTTT
TRBV28,TRBJ1-3,few,.,CASSLWLNSGNTIYF,TGTGCCAGCAGTTTGTGGCTGAACTCTGGAAACACCATATATTTT
TRBV30,TRBJ1-2,once,.,CAWSTPAGYYGYTF,TGTGCCTGGAGTACCCCGGCGGGATACTATGGCTACACCTTC
TRBV12-3/TRBV12-4,TRBJ1-1,many,.,CASSLLGDTEAFF,TGTGCCAGCAGTTTATTAGGGGACACTGAAGCTTTCTTT
TRBV4-2,TRBJ2-3,.,.,CASSQVSTSTDTQYF,TGTGCCAGCAGCCAAGTTAGCACTAGCACAGATACGCAGTATTTT
TRBV5-1,TRBJ2-2,.,.,CASSIGAGDTGELFF,TGCGCCAGCAGCATCGGGGCTGGTGACACCGGGGAGCTGTTTTTT
TRBV7-8,TRBJ2-3,once,.,CASTAGTRLDTQYF,TGTGCCAGCACGGCAGGGACCAGGTTAGATACGCAGTATTTT
TRBV11-2,TRBJ2-3,.,.,CASSLRRERGFSSTDTQYF,TGTGCCAGCAGCTTACGGCGGGAGAGGGGGTTTTCTAGCACAGATACGCAGTATTTT
TRBV20-1,TRBJ1-1,.,.,CSARKRMNTEAFF,TGCAGTGCTAGAAAAAGGATGAACACTGAAGCTTTCTTT
TRBV20-1,TRBJ1-5,few,TRBD1,CSAKVQGSNQPQHF,TGCAGTGCCAAGGTACAGGGGAGCAATCAGCCCCAGCATTTT
TRBV20-1,TRBJ2-3,.,TRBD1,CSATGTVSGTDTQYF,TGCAGTGCTACCGGGACAGTTAGTGGCACAGATACGCAGTATTTT
TRBV7-2,TRBJ2-7,many,.,CASSVGVESYEQYF,TGTGCCAGCAGCGTCGGGGTAGAGTCCTACGAGCAGTACTTC
TRBV7-9,TRBJ1-1,.,.,CASSLAGVLNTEAFF,TGTGCCAGCAGCTTAGCCGGGGTGTTGAACACTGAAGCTTTCTTT
TRBV6-1,TRBJ1-5,few,.,CASSERTAYSNQPQHF,TGTGCCAGCAGTGAAAGGACAGCTTATAGCAATCAGCCCCAGCATTTT
TRBV24-1,TRBJ2-3,.,.,CATSASDTQYF,TGTGCCACCAGTGCTTCAGATACGCAGTATTTT
TRBV6-5,TRBJ1-2,.,.,CASSPGGVGYTF,TGTGCCAGCAGTCCCGGCGGGGTAGGCTACACCTTC
TRBV7-2,TRBJ2-3,few,TRBD2,CASSLGPLAGGEDTQYF,TGTGCCAGCAGCTTAGGCCCCCTAGCGGGGGGGGAGGATACGCAGTATTTT
TRBV6-4,TRBJ1-1,few,.,CASNGPGFTEAFF,TGTGCCAGCAACGGTCCAGGGTTCACTGAAGCTTTCTTT
TRBV29-1,TRBJ2-3,.,.,CSVARGALPTDTQYF,TGCAGCGTTGCTCGAGGGGCTCTCCCCACAGATACGCAGTATTTT
TRBV29-1,TRBJ2-2,few,.,CSVSQGTGELFF,TGCAGCGTCTCCCAGGGTACCGGGGAGCTGTTTTTT
TRBV5-6,TRBJ2-2,few,.,CASSLGSLTGELFF,TGTGCCAGCAGCTTGGGAAGCTTAACCGGGGAGCTGTTTTTT
TRBV5-6,TRBJ1-3,few,.,CASSRPGSWGNTIYF,TGTGCCAGCAGCCGACCCGGGTCATGGGGAAACACCATATATTTT
TRBV5-1,TRBJ2-1,few,TRBD2,CASSLVLGLAKIYEQFF,TGCGCCAGCAGCTTGGTTTTGGGACTAGCGAAAATCTATGAGCAGTTCTTC
TRBV9,TRBJ2-4,few,.,CASSAHGQMTKNIQYF,TGTGCCAGCAGCGCCCACGGACAGATGACGAAAAACATTCAGTACTTC
TRBV6-2/TRBV6-3,TRBJ2-2,.,.,CASSYTLSNAGELFF,TGTGCCAGCAGTTACACCCTTAGCAACGCCGGGGAGCTGTTTTTT
TRBV9,TRBJ2-7,few,.,CASSVGASETHEQYF,TGTGCCAGCAGCGTAGGTGCTAGCGAGACTCACGAGCAGTACTTC
TRBV19,TRBJ1-1,once,.,CASSREGNTEAFF,TGTGCCAGTAGTCGAGAGGGTAACACTGAAGCTTTCTTT
TRBV29-1,TRBJ1-1,.,.,CSVGVPTEAFF,TGCAGCGTTGGGGTGCCTACTGAAGCTTTCTTT
TRBV30,TRBJ2-5,few,.,CAWSVADQETQYF,TGTGCCTGGAGTGTAGCAGACCAAGAGACCCAGTACTTC
TRBV6-2/TRBV6-3,TRBJ1-1,few,TRBD1,CASSRSGTGRQAFF,TGTGCCAGCAGTCGATCCGGGACAGGGCGTCAAGCTTTCTTT